The rows below give T cell receptor beta chains drawn from one sample of a study of CD8+CD57+ T cells in acquired aplastic anemia. TCRdb passed the reads through MiXCR, listing each CDR3 protein once. The table records 250,000 to 350,000 distinct CDR3 sequences, roughly 59% of them present only once. The sample comprised sorted CD4+, CD8+, or CD8+CD57+ T cells (not recorded which) from PBMCs. The source is a human donor with aplastic anemia. CDR3s include the opening cysteine and the closing phenylalanine or tryptophan. The D gene is left open where the match is weak. Size is omitted from some rows. Given values are once, few, many or a class for expanded clones.

>TRBV15|NA|TRBD1|TRBJ1-4
CATSTGTGDEKLFF
TGTGCCACCAGCACCGGGACAGGGGACGAAAAACTGTTTTTT
>TRBV24-1|NA|NA|TRBJ2-7
CATSDDRSYEQYF
TGTGCCACCAGTGACGACAGATCCTACGAGCAGTACTTC
>TRBV5-8|once|NA|TRBJ1-2
CASSPTRGGEANYGYTF
TGTGCCAGCAGCCCCACTAGGGGCGGGGAAGCTAACTATGGCTACACCTTC
>TRBV6-5|many|TRBD2|TRBJ2-1
CASSSGLAGHGEQFF
TGTGCCAGCAGTTCCGGACTAGCGGGACATGGTGAGCAGTTCTTC
>TRBV18|NA|NA|TRBJ2-2
CASSPSANTGELFF
TGTGCCAGCTCACCGTCAGCGAACACCGGGGAGCTGTTTTTT
>TRBV12-3/TRBV12-4|NA|TRBD1|TRBJ1-4
CTSSTGVDEKLFF
TGCACCAGCAGCACAGGGGTGGATGAAAAACTGTTTTTT
>TRBV7-2|NA|NA|TRBJ2-3
CASSFGQQDTDTQYF
TGTGCCAGCAGCTTCGGACAGCAAGACACAGATACGCAGTATTTT
>TRBV10-3|few|NA|TRBJ1-2
CAINSGTYGYTF
TGTGCCATCAATTCGGGGACCTATGGCTACACCTTC
>TRBV20-1|NA|TRBD2|TRBJ2-1
CSAGLADYNEQFF
TGCAGTGCAGGCCTAGCGGATTACAATGAGCAGTTCTTC
>TRBV9|many|NA|TRBJ1-1
CASSGMNTEAFF
TGTGCCAGCAGCGGTATGAACACTGAAGCTTTCTTT